These T cell receptor beta chains were read from a single sample in a study of T-cell reconstitution after alpha-beta-depleted transplantation in children. Each CDR3 protein gets one entry after TCRdb re-called the PCR reads with MiXCR. Of around 380,000 distinct CDR3 sequences listed, about a tenth were seen once; the top ten hold about 5%. Source: PBMCs from the stem cell graft donor, taken from the stem cell graft. All receptors come from a human donor who donated a stem cell graft to a child with acute myeloid leukemia. The CDR3 runs from the conserved cysteine through the conserved F or W. D genes are given only for firm matches. Size is stated for part of the rows, as once, few or many counts, or as a class when the clone is expanded.

>-|TRBJ2-1|-|TRBV6-1
CASSPGVRDYNEQFF
TGTGCCAGCAGCCCAGGGGTTAGAGACTACAATGAGCAGTTCTTC
>-|TRBJ2-4|-|TRBV18
CASSPRDKLAKNIQYF
TGTGCCAGCTCACCCAGGGACAAATTAGCCAAAAACATTCAGTACTTC
>-|TRBJ2-1|many|TRBV29-1
CSVERVTYNEQFF
TGCAGCGTTGAAAGGGTAACCTACAATGAGCAGTTCTTC
>-|TRBJ2-5|-|TRBV12-3/TRBV12-4
CASRGLHQETQYF
TGTGCCAGCAGGGGACTCCATCAAGAGACCCAGTACTTC
>TRBD2|TRBJ2-3|-|TRBV6-2/TRBV6-3
CASSSGSRRGRTDTQYF
TGTGCCAGCAGCTCGGGGTCGAGACGCGGGAGGACAGATACGCAGTATTTT
>-|TRBJ2-3|-|TRBV7-8
CASSLAGGASTDTQYF
TGTGCCAGCAGCTTAGCGGGCGGAGCTAGCACAGATACGCAGTATTTT
>TRBD2|TRBJ2-3|-|TRBV20-1
CSVGTSGGLDTQYF
TGCAGTGTCGGGACTAGCGGGGGGCTAGATACGCAGTATTTT
>TRBD2|TRBJ2-1|few|TRBV7-2
CASSGPSGGRNNEQFF
TGTGCCAGCAGTGGCCCTAGCGGGGGCCGCAACAATGAGCAGTTCTTC
>-|TRBJ2-4|-|TRBV18
CASSPPLTGADIQYF
TGTGCCAGCTCACCACCCTTGACAGGAGCGGACATTCAGTACTTC
>-|TRBJ1-5|many|TRBV12-3/TRBV12-4
CASSLGRLSNQPQHF
TGTGCCAGCAGTTTGGGACGACTTAGCAATCAGCCCCAGCATTTT
>-|TRBJ2-6|-|TRBV2
CASHSRTWANVLTF
TGTGCCAGCCACTCACGTACCTGGGCCAACGTCCTGACTTTC
>TRBD2|TRBJ2-5|few|TRBV10-3
CAISEIRGGQETQYF
TGTGCCATCAGTGAGATTCGGGGGGGCCAAGAGACCCAGTACTTC
>-|TRBJ2-7|many|TRBV27
CASSLTGDEQYF
TGTGCCAGCAGTTTAACTGGAGACGAGCAGTACTTC
>-|TRBJ1-1|-|TRBV6-5
CASTDQDSEAFF
TGTGCCAGCACCGACCAGGACAGTGAAGCTTTCTTT
>-|TRBJ2-1|few|TRBV12-3/TRBV12-4
CASSGGYSNEQFF
TGTGCCAGCAGTGGAGGTTATAGCAATGAGCAGTTCTTC
>-|TRBJ2-2|few|TRBV6-1
CASRGTGSGRTGELFF
TGTGCCAGCAGGGGGACGGGAAGCGGACGTACCGGGGAGCTGTTTTTT
>-|TRBJ2-7|few|TRBV7-2
CASSLVPYEQYF
TGTGCCAGCAGCTTAGTCCCCTACGAGCAGTACTTC
>TRBD1|TRBJ2-7|-|TRBV29-1
CSAGQGAREQYF
TGCAGCGCGGGACAGGGGGCGAGAGAGCAGTACTTC
>-|TRBJ1-1|once|TRBV7-9
CASSFGARGANTEAFF
TGTGCCAGCAGCTTCGGGGCCAGGGGCGCGAACACTGAAGCTTTCTTT
>-|TRBJ2-5|few|TRBV7-2
CASSSPIQETQYF
TGTGCCAGCAGCTCCCCAATTCAAGAGACCCAGTACTTC
>TRBD2|TRBJ2-7|-|TRBV5-1
CASRGGLAGISYEQYF
TGCGCCAGCAGGGGGGGATTAGCGGGAATATCCTACGAGCAGTACTTC
>TRBD1|TRBJ2-5|-|TRBV3-1
CASSHLTGNGETQYF
TGTGCCAGCAGCCACCTGACAGGGAACGGCGAGACCCAGTACTTC